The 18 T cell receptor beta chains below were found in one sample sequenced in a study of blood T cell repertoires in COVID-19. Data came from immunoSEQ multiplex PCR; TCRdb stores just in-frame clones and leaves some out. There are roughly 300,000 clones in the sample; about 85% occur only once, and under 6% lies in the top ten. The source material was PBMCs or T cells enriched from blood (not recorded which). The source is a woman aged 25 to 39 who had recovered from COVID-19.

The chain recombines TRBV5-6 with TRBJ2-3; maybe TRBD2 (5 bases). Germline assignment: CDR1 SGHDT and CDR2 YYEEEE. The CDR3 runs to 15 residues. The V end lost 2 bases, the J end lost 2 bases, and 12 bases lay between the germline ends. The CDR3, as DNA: TGTGCCAGCAGCTTAACACGAGGGCCCACAGATACGCAGTATTTT. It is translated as CASSLTRGPTDTQYF. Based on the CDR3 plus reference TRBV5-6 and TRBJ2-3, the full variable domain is DAGVTQSPTHLIKTRGQQVTLRCSPKSGHDTVSWYQQALGQGPQFIFQYYEEEERQRGNFPDRFSGHQFPNYSSELNVNALLLGDSALYLCASSLTRGPTDTQYFGPGTRLTVL.

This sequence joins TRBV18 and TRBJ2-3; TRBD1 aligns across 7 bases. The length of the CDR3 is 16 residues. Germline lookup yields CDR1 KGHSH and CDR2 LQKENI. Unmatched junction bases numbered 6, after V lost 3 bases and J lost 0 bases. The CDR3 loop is CASSPTTGPSTDTQYF. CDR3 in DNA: TGTGCCAGCTCACCTACGACAGGGCCTAGCACAGATACGCAGTATTTT.

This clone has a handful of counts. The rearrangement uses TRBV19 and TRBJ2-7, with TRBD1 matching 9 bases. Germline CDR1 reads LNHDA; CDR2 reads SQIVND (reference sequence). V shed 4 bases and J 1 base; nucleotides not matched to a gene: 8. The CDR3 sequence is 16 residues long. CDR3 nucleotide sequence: TGTGCCAGTAGTAAACCCCCTGGGACAGGGTCCTACGAGCAGTACTTC. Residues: CASSKPPGTGSYEQYF. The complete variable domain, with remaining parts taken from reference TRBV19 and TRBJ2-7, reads DGGITQSPKYLFRKEGQNVTLSCEQNLNHDAMYWYRQDPGQGLRLIYYSQIVNDFQKGDIAEGYSVSREKKESFPLTVTSAQKNPTAFYLCASSKPPGTGSYEQYFGPGTRLTVT.

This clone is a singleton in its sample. Written as DNA, the CDR3 is TGTGCCAGCAGCTTATCGGATGAAAAACTGTTTTTT. Translating gives CASSLSDEKLFF. The chain employs TRBV7-9 and TRBJ1-4, with D uncertain. The CDR3 loop spans 12 amino acids. Germline CDR1 SEHNR, CDR2 FQNEAQ (reference sequence). Trimming shortened V by 2 bases and J by 6 bases, and 4 bases separated the two germline ends. Full variable domain (missing parts from reference TRBV7-9 and TRBJ1-4): DTGVSQNPRHKITKRGQNVTFRCDPISEHNRLYWYRQTLGQGPEFLTYFQNEAQLEKSRLLSDRFSAERPKGSFSTLEIQRTEQGDSAMYLCASSLSDEKLFFGSGTQLSVL.

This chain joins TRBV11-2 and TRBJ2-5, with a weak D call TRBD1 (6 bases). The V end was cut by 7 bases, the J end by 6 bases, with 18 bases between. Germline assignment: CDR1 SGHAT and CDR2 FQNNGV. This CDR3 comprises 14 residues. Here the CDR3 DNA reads TGTGCCAGCACCGATCCCGGACAGTTGAAGACCCAGTACTTC. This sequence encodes CASTDPGQLKTQYF.

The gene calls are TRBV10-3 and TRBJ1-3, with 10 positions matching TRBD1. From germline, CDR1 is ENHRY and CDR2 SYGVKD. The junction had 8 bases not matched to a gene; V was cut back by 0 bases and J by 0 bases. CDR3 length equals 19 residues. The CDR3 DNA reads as TGTGCCATCAGTGAGTCCGGGACAGGGGCCTGGAGCTCTGGAAACACCATATATTTT. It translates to CAISESGTGAWSSGNTIYF.

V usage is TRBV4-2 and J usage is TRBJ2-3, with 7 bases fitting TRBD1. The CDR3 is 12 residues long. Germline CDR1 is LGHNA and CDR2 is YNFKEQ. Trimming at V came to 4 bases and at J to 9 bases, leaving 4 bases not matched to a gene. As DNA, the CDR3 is TGTGCCAGCAGCCGAACAGGGGACACGCAGTATTTT. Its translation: CASSRTGDTQYF.

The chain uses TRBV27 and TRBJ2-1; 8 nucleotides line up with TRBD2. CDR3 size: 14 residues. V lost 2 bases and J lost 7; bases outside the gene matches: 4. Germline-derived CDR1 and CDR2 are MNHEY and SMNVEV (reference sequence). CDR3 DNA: TGTGCCAGCAGTTTAGCCCGGGGGGGGAATGAGCAGTTCTTC. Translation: CASSLARGGNEQFF.

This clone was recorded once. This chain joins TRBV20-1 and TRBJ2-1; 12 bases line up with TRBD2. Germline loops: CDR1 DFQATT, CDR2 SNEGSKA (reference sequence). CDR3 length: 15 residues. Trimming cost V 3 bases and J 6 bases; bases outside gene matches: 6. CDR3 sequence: CSASRGTSGLNEQFF. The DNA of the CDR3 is TGCAGTGCTAGTCGGGGGACTAGCGGGCTCAATGAGCAGTTCTTC.

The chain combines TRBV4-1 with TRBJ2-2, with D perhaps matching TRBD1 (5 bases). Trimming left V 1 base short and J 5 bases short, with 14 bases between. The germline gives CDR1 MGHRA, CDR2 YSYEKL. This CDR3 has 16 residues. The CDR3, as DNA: TGCGCCAGCAGCCAAGCTCGCCAGGGCTTTACCGGGGAGCTGTTTTTT. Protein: CASSQARQGFTGELFF.

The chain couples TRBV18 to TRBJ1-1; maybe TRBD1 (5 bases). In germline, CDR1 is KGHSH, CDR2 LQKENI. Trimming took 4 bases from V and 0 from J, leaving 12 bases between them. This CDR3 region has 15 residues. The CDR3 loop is CASSRGQLMNTEAFF. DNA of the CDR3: TGTGCCAGCTCACGGGGCCAACTCATGAACACTGAAGCTTTCTTT.

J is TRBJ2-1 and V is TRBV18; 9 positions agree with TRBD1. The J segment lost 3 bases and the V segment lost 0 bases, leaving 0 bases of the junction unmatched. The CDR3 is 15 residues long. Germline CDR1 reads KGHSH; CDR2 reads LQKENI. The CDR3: CASSPPGQGYNEQFF. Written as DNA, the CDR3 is TGTGCCAGCTCACCACCGGGACAGGGCTACAATGAGCAGTTCTTC.

CDR3 DNA sequence: TGTGCCAGCAGCGCCGGGACAGTTAGTAATGGCTACACCTTC. It yields the protein CASSAGTVSNGYTF. V gene TRBV9 combines with J gene TRBJ1-2; 7 bases fit TRBD1. Germline trimming cut 3 bases from V and 6 bases from J; bases unmatched to any gene: 8. There are 14 residues in the CDR3. Germline V gives CDR1 SGDLS, CDR2 YYNGEE.

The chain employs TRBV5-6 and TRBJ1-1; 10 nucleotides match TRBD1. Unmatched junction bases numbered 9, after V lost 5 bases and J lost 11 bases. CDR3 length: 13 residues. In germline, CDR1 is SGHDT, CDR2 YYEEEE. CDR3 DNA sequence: TGTGCCAGCAGACCAAGACAGGGGGCCTCGGCTTTCTTT. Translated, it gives CASRPRQGASAFF.

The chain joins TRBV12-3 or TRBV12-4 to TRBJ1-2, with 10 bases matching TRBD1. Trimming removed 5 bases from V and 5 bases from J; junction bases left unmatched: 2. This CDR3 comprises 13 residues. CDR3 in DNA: TGTGCCAGCAGTGAGGGACAGGGGTATGGCTACACCTTC. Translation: CASSEGQGYGYTF.

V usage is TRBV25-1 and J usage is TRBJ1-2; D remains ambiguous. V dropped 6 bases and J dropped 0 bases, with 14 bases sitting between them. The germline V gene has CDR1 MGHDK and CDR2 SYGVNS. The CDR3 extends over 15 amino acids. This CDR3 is CASSEPGTSNYGYTF. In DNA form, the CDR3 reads TGTGCCAGCAGCGAGCCGGGAACGTCTAACTATGGCTACACCTTC.

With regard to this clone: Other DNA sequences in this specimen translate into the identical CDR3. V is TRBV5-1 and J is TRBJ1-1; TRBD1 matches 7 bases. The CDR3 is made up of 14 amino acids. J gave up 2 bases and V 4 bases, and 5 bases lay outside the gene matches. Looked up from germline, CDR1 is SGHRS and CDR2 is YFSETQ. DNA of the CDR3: TGCGCCAGCAGCCCCCGGGACAGAAACACTGAAGCTTTCTTT. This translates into CASSPRDRNTEAFF.

CDR3 loop: CAWAKRGGPEYNEQFF. DNA of the CDR3: TGTGCCTGGGCTAAGCGGGGGGGCCCGGAGTACAATGAGCAGTTCTTC. The V call is TRBV30, the J call TRBJ2-1; TRBD2 agrees at 10 bases. The CDR3 is 16 amino acids. With V trimmed by 5 bases and J by 4 bases, 11 bases remained unmatched. Germline V gene data show CDR1 as GTSNPN and CDR2 as SVGIG (reference sequence).